The rows below give T cell receptor beta chains drawn from one sample of a study of blood T cell repertoires in COVID-19. Assay used: immunoSEQ multiplex PCR; TCRdb lists only in-frame clones, some missing. The profile shows fewer than 55,000 clones, roughly 84% of them singletons. Sequencing used peripheral blood. The receptors come from a man aged 50 to 60 with acute or convalescent COVID-19. Each CDR3 is given with its conserved first and last residue. D genes are given only for firm matches. For some rows the clone size is stated as once, few or many, or as a class when expanded; others skip it.

V gene	D gene	clone size	J gene	CDR3 DNA	CDR3 protein
TRBV5-1	TRBD2	-	TRBJ2-1	TGCGCCAGCAGCCTTGTTGCGGGGGAGCGTTTTAATGAGCAGTTCTTC	CASSLVAGERFNEQFF
TRBV18	-	-	TRBJ1-2	TGTGCCAGCTCACCAGTGGGACAATGGGGCTACACCTTC	CASSPVGQWGYTF
TRBV27	TRBD1	-	TRBJ2-7	TGTGCCAGCAGTTTGGCGGCAGGGGGCCACGAGCAGTACTTC	CASSLAAGGHEQYF
TRBV28	TRBD1	-	TRBJ1-4	TGTGCCAGCAGAAGAGGGGGACAGGTTAATGAAAAACTGTTTTTT	CASRRGGQVNEKLFF
TRBV27	-	-	TRBJ1-5	TGTGCCAGCAGTCGGGGGACGGATAGTCAGCCCCAGCATTTT	CASSRGTDSQPQHF
TRBV19	-	-	TRBJ2-5	TGTGCCAGTAGTATAGGTCAGGGTGAAGAGACCCAGTACTTC	CASSIGQGEETQYF
TRBV7-2	-	-	TRBJ2-5	TGTGCCAGCAGCTACGCGGGGACCCAGTACTTC	CASSYAGTQYF
TRBV11-2	-	-	TRBJ2-2	TGTGCCAGCAGCTTAGGAGGGCCCGGGGAGCTGTTTTTT	CASSLGGPGELFF
TRBV4-1	-	-	TRBJ2-7	TGCGCCAGCAGCGGACACGGACAAGGGATCTCCGAGCAGTACTTC	CASSGHGQGISEQYF
TRBV6-5	-	-	TRBJ1-2	TGTGCCAGCAGTATACAGGTGGAATATGGCTACACCTTC	CASSIQVEYGYTF
TRBV9	TRBD2	-	TRBJ2-7	TGTGCCAGCAGCGTTGGGACTAGCGAGTACGAGCAGTACTTC	CASSVGTSEYEQYF
TRBV19	-	-	TRBJ2-2	TGTGCCAGTAGTAAATACAGGGATACCGGGGAGCTGTTTTTT	CASSKYRDTGELFF
TRBV7-9	-	few	TRBJ2-7	TGTGCCAGCAGCTCAGCCCCCTGGACAATCTACGAGCAGTACTTC	CASSSAPWTIYEQYF
TRBV7-8	TRBD1	-	TRBJ2-7	TGTGCCAGCAGCTCCGGGACAGATGAGGAGCAGTACTTC	CASSSGTDEEQYF
TRBV27	-	-	TRBJ2-2	TGTGCCAGCAGTTTGATAGCGAGGACCGGGGAGCTGTTTTTT	CASSLIARTGELFF
TRBV2	-	-	TRBJ2-1	TGTGCCAGCAGTGAAGAATTGTTGAGCTCCTACAATGAGCAGTTCTTC	CASSEELLSSYNEQFF
TRBV9	TRBD1	-	TRBJ1-4	TGTGCCAGCAGCGCAAGTCTTGGACAGGGGGTCTCTGAAAAACTGTTTTTT	CASSASLGQGVSEKLFF
TRBV18	-	-	TRBJ2-5	TGTGCCAGCTCACCACCGACTGCTCAAGAGACCCAGTACTTC	CASSPPTAQETQYF
TRBV18	-	few	TRBJ1-2	TGTGCCAGCTCACCAGTGGGCAGGGCGTCCGTCTATGGCTACACCTTC	CASSPVGRASVYGYTF
TRBV4-2	TRBD2	-	TRBJ2-4	TGTGCCAGCAGCCAAGGGGGGTTATCCTCAGGGAGGGACATTCAGTACTTC	CASSQGGLSSGRDIQYF
TRBV2	-	-	TRBJ1-3	TGTGCCAGCAGTGTGACCCTCGGGGACACCATATATTTT	CASSVTLGDTIYF
TRBV2	-	-	TRBJ1-3	TGTGCCAGCAGTGTGGACACGACGAAGAGTGGAAACACCATATATTTT	CASSVDTTKSGNTIYF
TRBV30	-	-	TRBJ2-3	TGTACCTTTGACAGTGATACGCAGTATTTT	CTFDSDTQYF
TRBV9	-	-	TRBJ2-2	TGTGCCAGCAGCCTGCTCAGCACCGGGGAGCTGTTTTTT	CASSLLSTGELFF
TRBV2	-	-	TRBJ1-5	TGTGCCAGCAGTGTGTCTCTTCAGCCCCAGCATTTT	CASSVSLQPQHF
TRBV29-1	TRBD1	-	TRBJ1-1	TGCAGCGTGGACAGGGGAGGTGAAGCTTTCTTT	CSVDRGGEAFF
TRBV10-3	TRBD2	once	TRBJ2-3	TGTGCCATCAGAACCACTAGCGGGGGACCCACAGATACGCAGTATTTT	CAIRTTSGGPTDTQYF
TRBV4-3	TRBD1	-	TRBJ2-1	TGCGCCAGCAGCCCAGGGGGAGCCTCCTACAATGAGCAGTTCTTC	CASSPGGASYNEQFF
TRBV28	TRBD1	-	TRBJ1-5	TGTGCCAGCAGTCGGGACAGGGGGATGAACAATCAGCCCCAGCATTTT	CASSRDRGMNNQPQHF
TRBV11-2	TRBD2	-	TRBJ2-3	TGTGCCAGCAGCGAGGGACTAGCGGGAGGAGGAGATACGCAGTATTTT	CASSEGLAGGGDTQYF
TRBV6-1	TRBD1	once	TRBJ1-1	TGTGCCAGCAGCAAGGACAGGCGGTATGAAGCTTTCTTT	CASSKDRRYEAFF
TRBV7-2	TRBD1	-	TRBJ1-2	TGTGCCAGCAGCTCGCGCGGCCGGACAGGGTTCTATGGCTACACCTTC	CASSSRGRTGFYGYTF
TRBV28	-	-	TRBJ1-2	TGTGCCAGCAGTGAGGAGGGGATAATCTATGGCTACACCTTC	CASSEEGIIYGYTF
TRBV7-2	-	-	TRBJ1-5	TGTGCCAGCAGCAAGACCGGACTAAGCAATCAGCCCCAGCATTTT	CASSKTGLSNQPQHF
TRBV7-9	TRBD1	-	TRBJ1-2	TGTGCCAGCAGGCTAGCAGGGGGTGATGGCTACACCTTC	CASRLAGGDGYTF
TRBV5-5	TRBD1	-	TRBJ1-2	TGTGCCAGCAGCCCAGGGGGACAGGGGGAGTTTGGCTACACCTTC	CASSPGGQGEFGYTF
TRBV24-1	TRBD2	-	TRBJ2-7	TGTGCCACCAGTGATCGACTAGCGGGAGCCCACGAGCAGTACTTC	CATSDRLAGAHEQYF
TRBV10-3	TRBD1	once	TRBJ1-2	TGTGCCATCAGAGGGACAGCACCTCCTAACTATGGCTACACCTTC	CAIRGTAPPNYGYTF
TRBV7-6	-	-	TRBJ1-1	TGTGCCAGCAGCCTCTACAGGGTTCGAGGGGGCACTGAAGCTTTCTTT	CASSLYRVRGGTEAFF
TRBV4-2	TRBD1	-	TRBJ2-2	TGTGCCAGCAGCCGTACAGGGGCCGGGGAGCTGTTTTTT	CASSRTGAGELFF
TRBV7-2	-	once	TRBJ2-1	TGTGCCAGCACCTTTATCGCTGGGACACAGCAGTTCTTC	CASTFIAGTQQFF
TRBV19	TRBD1	-	TRBJ1-3	TGTGCCAGTACGCCACAGGGGGCCTCTGGAAACACCATATATTTT	CASTPQGASGNTIYF
TRBV6-2/TRBV6-3	TRBD1	-	TRBJ1-1	TGTGCCAGCAGTTATCCATCCGGGACAGGGAGGCAAATGAACACTGAAGCTTTCTTT	CASSYPSGTGRQMNTEAFF
TRBV2	-	-	TRBJ1-4	TGTGCCAGCAGGTACAGCTCGAATGAAAAACTGTTTTTT	CASRYSSNEKLFF
TRBV10-3	-	once	TRBJ1-2	TGTGCCATCAGTGAGTCGAGTAACTATGGCTACACCTTC	CAISESSNYGYTF
TRBV7-2	TRBD2	once	TRBJ2-1	TGTGCCAGCAGCCCTTCTAGCGGCTCCTACAATGAGCAGTTCTTC	CASSPSSGSYNEQFF